This T cell receptor (beta chain) was recorded in a study of blood T cell repertoires in COVID-19. Per the study methods: Cell counts per sample came from amplifying reference gene primers. Here immunoSEQ multiplex PCR was the method, and the copy in TCRdb shows in-frame clones only, minus some. The DNA was the basis for D and trimming; V, J and clone size are from that table. The table shows 93,000 or so clones, with roughly 90% occurring only once. Worth noting for this clone: The sample holds other DNA sequences that translate to the same CDR3.

With V trimmed by 4 bases and J by 8 bases, 5 bases remained unmatched. From germline, CDR1 is MDHEN and CDR2 SYDVKM. The CDR3 contains 14 residues. The receptor was isolated from a woman aged 55-69 years with acute or convalescent COVID-19. This sequence joins TRBV28 and TRBJ1-4, with 9 bases that match TRBD1. Sequencing used peripheral blood. As DNA, the CDR3 is TGTGCCAGCAGTTCCGGACAGGGGAGAGAAAAACTGTTTTTT. Translated, it gives CASSSGQGREKLFF.